This T cell receptor beta chain was sequenced in a study of shared clonotypes between healthy human individuals. Notes on this clone: The sample holds other DNA sequences that translate to the same CDR3.

Germline lookup yields CDR1 KGHSH and CDR2 LQKENI. V lost 3 bases to trimming and J lost 2 bases, with 8 bases between them. There are 13 residues in the CDR3. Assay execution took place at the deep level. Among the unsorted PBMC samples, replicate PCRs used around 300 ng DNA, 25,000 to 30,000 T cell genomes. Clones were sequenced by immunoSEQ multiplex PCR, and TCRdb holds only the in-frame ones, with some missing. The table lists about 490,000 clones, roughly 80% of them singletons. The chain carries TRBV18 and TRBJ2-7; possibly TRBD2 for D (5 bases). This clonotype was sampled from a woman aged 40 to 50 in good health. Some clones in this sample may be carry-over from other donors' samples. The source material was PBMCs. The CDR3 reads CASSPPRAYEQYF. The CDR3 region has the DNA TGTGCCAGCTCACCTCCGAGGGCCTACGAGCAGTACTTC.